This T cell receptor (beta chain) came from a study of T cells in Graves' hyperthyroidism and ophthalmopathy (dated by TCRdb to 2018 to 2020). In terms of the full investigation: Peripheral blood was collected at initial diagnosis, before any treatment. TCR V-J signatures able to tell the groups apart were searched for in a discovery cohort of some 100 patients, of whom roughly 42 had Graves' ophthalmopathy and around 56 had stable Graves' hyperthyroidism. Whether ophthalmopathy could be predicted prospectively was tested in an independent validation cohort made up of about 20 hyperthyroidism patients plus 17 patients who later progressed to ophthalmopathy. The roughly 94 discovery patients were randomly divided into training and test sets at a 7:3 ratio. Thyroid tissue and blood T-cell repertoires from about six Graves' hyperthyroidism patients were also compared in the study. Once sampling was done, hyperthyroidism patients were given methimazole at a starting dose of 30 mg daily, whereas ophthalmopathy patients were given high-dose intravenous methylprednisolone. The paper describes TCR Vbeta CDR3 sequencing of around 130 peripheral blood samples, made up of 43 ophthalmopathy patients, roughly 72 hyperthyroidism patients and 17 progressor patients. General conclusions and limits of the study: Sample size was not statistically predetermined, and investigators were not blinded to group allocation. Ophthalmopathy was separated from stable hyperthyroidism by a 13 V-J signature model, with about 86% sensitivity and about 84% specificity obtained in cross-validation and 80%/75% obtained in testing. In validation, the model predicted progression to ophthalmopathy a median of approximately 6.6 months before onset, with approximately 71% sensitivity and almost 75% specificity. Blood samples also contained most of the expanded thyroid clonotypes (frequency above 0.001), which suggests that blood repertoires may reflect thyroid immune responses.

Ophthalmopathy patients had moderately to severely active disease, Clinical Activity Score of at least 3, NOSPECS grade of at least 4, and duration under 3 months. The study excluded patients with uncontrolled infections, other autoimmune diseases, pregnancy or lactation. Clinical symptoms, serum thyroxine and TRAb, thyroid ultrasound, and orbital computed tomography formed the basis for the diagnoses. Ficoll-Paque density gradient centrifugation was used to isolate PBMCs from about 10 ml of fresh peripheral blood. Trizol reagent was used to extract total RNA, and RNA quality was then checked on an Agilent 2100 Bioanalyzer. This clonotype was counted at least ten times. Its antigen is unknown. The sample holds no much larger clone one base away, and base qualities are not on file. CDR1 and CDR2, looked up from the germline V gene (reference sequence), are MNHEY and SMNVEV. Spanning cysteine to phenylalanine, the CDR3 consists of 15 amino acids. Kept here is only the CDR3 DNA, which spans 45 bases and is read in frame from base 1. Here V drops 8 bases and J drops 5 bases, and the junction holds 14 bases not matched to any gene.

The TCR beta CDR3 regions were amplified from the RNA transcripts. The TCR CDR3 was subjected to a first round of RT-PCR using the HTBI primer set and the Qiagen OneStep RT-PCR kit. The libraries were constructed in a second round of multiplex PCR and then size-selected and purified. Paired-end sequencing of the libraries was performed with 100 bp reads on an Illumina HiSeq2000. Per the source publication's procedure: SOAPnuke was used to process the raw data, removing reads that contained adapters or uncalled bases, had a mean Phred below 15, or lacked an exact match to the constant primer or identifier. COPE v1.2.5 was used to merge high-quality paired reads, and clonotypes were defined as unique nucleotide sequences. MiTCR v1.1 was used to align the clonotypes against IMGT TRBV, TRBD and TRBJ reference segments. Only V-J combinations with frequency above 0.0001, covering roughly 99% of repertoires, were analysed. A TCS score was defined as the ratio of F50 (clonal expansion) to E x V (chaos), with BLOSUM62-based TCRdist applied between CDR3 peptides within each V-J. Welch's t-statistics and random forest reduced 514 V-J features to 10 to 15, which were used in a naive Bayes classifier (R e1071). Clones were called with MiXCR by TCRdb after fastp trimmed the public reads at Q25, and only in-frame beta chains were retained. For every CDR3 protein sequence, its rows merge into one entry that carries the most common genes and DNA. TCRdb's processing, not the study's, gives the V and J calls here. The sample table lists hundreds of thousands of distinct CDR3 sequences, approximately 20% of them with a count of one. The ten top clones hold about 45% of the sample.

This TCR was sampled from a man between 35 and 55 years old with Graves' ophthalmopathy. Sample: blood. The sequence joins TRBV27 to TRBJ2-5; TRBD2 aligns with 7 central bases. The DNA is TGTGCCAGCTCCCATTCGGCGGGGGATCTGGAGACCCAGTACTTC. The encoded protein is CASSHSAGDLETQYF.